The present TCR beta chain was sequenced within a study of blood T cell repertoires in COVID-19. As for the study in general: The United States, Italy and Spain supplied acute and convalescent COVID-19 samples. The analysed material was cDNA or gDNA that came from T cells, B-cell-depleted T cells, or PBMCs.

The method was immunoSEQ multiplex PCR; TCRdb's version includes in-frame clones alone and lacks a portion of them. The table has fewer than 55,000 clones, under 90% seen once. Germline V CDR1 and CDR2: SGHRS, YFSETQ. J was trimmed by 1 base and V by 2 bases; bases with no gene match: 6. This CDR3 spans 18 amino acids. Sequencing was done on a sample of peripheral blood. The TCR comes from a man older than 75 with active or convalescent COVID-19. The chain combines TRBV5-1 with TRBJ2-6, with 10 bases identical to TRBD1. CDR3 loop: CASSFRDRGLSGANVLTF. The DNA for the CDR3 is TGCGCCAGCAGCTTCCGGGACAGGGGTTTGTCTGGGGCCAACGTCCTGACTTTC.